This is a list of T cell receptor beta chains from one sample in a study of blood T cell repertoires in COVID-19. TCRdb keeps only in-frame clones here, not all; method: immunoSEQ multiplex PCR. The sample includes under 300,000 clones, approximately 85% of them seen just once. What was sequenced was peripheral blood. The receptor source for this set is a woman in her 70s with acute or convalescent COVID-19. CDR3s include the opening cysteine and the closing phenylalanine or tryptophan. The D gene is left open where the match is weak. Some rows have no size entry. The others give once, few or many, or a class for an expanded clone.

J,V,D,size,CDR3,DNA
TRBJ2-1,TRBV6-6,NA,NA,CASSYVQGSYNEQFF,TGTGCCAGCAGTTATGTTCAGGGCTCCTACAATGAGCAGTTCTTC
TRBJ1-4,TRBV2,NA,NA,CASSEDTAKGGKLFF,TGTGCCAGCAGTGAAGATACCGCTAAAGGAGGAAAACTGTTTTTT
TRBJ2-7,TRBV2,NA,NA,CASSPLYEQYF,TGTGCCAGCAGTCCCCTCTACGAGCAGTACTTC
TRBJ1-2,TRBV6-5,NA,NA,CASSLGPAYGYTF,TGTGCCAGCAGTTTGGGCCCCGCCTATGGCTACACCTTC
TRBJ1-2,TRBV9,TRBD1,NA,CASSVLTGAGYTF,TGTGCCAGCAGCGTACTGACAGGGGCCGGCTACACCTTC
TRBJ2-3,TRBV20-1,TRBD2,NA,CSASTLAGRGRGTDTQYF,TGCAGTGCTAGTACTCTAGCGGGGAGGGGGCGCGGAACAGATACGCAGTATTTT
TRBJ1-1,TRBV19,NA,NA,CASSISADRNTEAFF,TGTGCCAGTAGTATCTCCGCGGACAGGAACACTGAAGCTTTCTTT
TRBJ1-6,TRBV12-3/TRBV12-4,TRBD1,NA,CASSRDRVSPLHF,TGTGCCAGCAGTCGGGACAGGGTCTCACCCCTCCACTTT
TRBJ1-1,TRBV19,TRBD1,NA,CASSAPGQGKAFF,TGTGCCAGTAGTGCACCAGGACAGGGTAAAGCTTTCTTT
TRBJ1-6,TRBV28,NA,NA,CASSLSNRDNSPLHF,TGTGCCAGCAGTTTATCCAACAGGGATAATTCACCCCTCCACTTT
TRBJ2-3,TRBV10-3,NA,once,CAISESDKTTDTQYF,TGTGCCATCAGTGAGTCCGACAAGACAACAGATACGCAGTATTTT
TRBJ1-4,TRBV4-2,NA,NA,CASSQGQAGEKLFF,TGTGCCAGCAGCCAGGGACAAGCGGGGGAAAAACTGTTTTTT
TRBJ2-3,TRBV7-6,TRBD2,NA,CASSPSRGGPGDTQYF,TGTGCCAGCAGCCCCTCACGGGGGGGCCCGGGGGATACGCAGTATTTT
TRBJ1-5,TRBV5-1,TRBD1,NA,CASSPGTGGFNQPQHF,TGCGCCAGCAGCCCAGGGACAGGAGGCTTCAATCAGCCCCAGCATTTT
TRBJ1-1,TRBV5-4,TRBD1,NA,CASSSSNRGAHTEAFF,TGTGCCAGCAGCTCGTCAAACAGGGGGGCCCACACTGAAGCTTTCTTT
TRBJ2-2,TRBV10-2,NA,NA,CASTGTVAGELFF,TGCGCCAGCACGGGAACGGTGGCCGGGGAGCTGTTTTTT
TRBJ2-3,TRBV3-1/TRBV3-2,TRBD2,NA,CASSFQGGQDTQYF,TGTGCCAGCAGCTTTCAGGGAGGGCAAGATACGCAGTATTTT
TRBJ1-1,TRBV19,NA,NA,CASSARTGNTEAFF,TGTGCCAGTAGTGCCCGGACTGGGAACACTGAAGCTTTCTTT
TRBJ1-2,TRBV10-3,NA,NA,CAISAPRAQGGYTF,TGTGCCATCAGCGCGCCCCGGGCCCAGGGCGGCTACACCTTC
TRBJ1-1,TRBV5-8,NA,NA,CASSPGETEAFF,TGTGCCAGCAGCCCGGGAGAAACTGAAGCTTTCTTT